The clone carrying this T cell receptor (beta chain) appeared a single time. The same CDR3 can be traced to other DNA sequences in this sample. Assay used: immunoSEQ multiplex PCR; TCRdb lists only in-frame clones, some missing. Among 130,000 or so clones listed, just under 95% were seen once. The ends were cut back, 1 base at V and 1 base at J, with 8 bases in the middle. Germline-derived CDR1 and CDR2 are KGHSH and LQKENI. This CDR3 is 15 amino acids long. This specimen belongs to a study of control samples from healthy donors and cancer patients. This clonotype was obtained from a man aged 18-30 years in good health. This sequence joins TRBV18 and TRBJ2-1, with D possibly matching TRBD2 (7 bases). Sequencing was done on a sample of blood. The CDR3 coding sequence is TGTGCCAGCTCACCACAGGGGGGGTCCTACAATGAGCAGTTCTTC. This translates into CASSPQGGSYNEQFF.